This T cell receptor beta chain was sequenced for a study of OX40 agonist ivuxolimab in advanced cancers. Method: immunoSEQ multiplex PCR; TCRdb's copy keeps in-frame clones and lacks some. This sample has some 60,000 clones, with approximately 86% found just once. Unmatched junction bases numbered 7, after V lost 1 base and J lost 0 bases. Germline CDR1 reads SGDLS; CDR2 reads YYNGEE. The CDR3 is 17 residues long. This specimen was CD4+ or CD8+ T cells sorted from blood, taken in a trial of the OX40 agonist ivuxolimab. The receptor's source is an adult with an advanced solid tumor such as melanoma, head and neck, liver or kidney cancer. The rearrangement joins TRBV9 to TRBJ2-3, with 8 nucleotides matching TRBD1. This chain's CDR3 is CASSVLQGAPSTDTQYF. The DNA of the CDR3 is TGTGCCAGCAGCGTATTGCAGGGGGCTCCTAGCACAGATACGCAGTATTTT.